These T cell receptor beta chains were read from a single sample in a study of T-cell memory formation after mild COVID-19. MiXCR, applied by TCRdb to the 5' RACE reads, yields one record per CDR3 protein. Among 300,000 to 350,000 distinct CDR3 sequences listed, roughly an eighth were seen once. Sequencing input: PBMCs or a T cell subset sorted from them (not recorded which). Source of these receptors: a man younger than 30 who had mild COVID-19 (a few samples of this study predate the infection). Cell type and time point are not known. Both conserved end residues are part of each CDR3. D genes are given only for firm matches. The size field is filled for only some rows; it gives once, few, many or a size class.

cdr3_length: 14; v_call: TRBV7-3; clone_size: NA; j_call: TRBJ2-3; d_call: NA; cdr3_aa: CASSPGHTPGTQYF; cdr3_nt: TGTGCCAGCAGCCCGGGACACACACCTGGTACGCAGTATTTT
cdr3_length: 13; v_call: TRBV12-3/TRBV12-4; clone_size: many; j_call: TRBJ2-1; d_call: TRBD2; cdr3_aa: CASSPRTRVEQFF; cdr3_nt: TGTGCCAGCAGTCCCCGGACTAGGGTTGAGCAGTTCTTC
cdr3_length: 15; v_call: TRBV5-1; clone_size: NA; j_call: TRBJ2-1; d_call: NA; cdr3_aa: CASSLLRGGPNEQFF; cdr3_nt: TGCGCCAGCAGCTTGCTTCGGGGTGGGCCCAATGAGCAGTTCTTC
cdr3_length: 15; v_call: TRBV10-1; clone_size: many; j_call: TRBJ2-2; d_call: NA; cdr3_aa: CASSDAGSRTGELFF; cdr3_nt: TGCGCCAGCAGTGACGCGGGATCTCGGACCGGGGAGCTGTTTTTT
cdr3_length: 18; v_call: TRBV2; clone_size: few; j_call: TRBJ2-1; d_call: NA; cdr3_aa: CASSEALDSQMAVREQFF; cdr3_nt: TGTGCCAGCAGTGAAGCGCTTGATAGTCAGATGGCGGTGCGTGAGCAGTTCTTC
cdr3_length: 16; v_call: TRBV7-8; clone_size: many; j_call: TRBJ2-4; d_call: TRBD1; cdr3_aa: CASSSGGDPAKNIQYF; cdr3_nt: TGTGCCAGCAGCTCAGGGGGCGACCCTGCCAAAAACATTCAGTACTTC
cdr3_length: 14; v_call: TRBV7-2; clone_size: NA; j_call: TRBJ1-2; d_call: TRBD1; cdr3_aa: CASSRGQGNYGYTF; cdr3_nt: TGTGCCAGCAGCAGAGGACAGGGGAACTATGGCTACACCTTC
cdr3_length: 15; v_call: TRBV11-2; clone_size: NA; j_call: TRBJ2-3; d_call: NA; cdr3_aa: CASSLVGSRVVTQYF; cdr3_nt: TGTGCCAGCAGCTTAGTAGGATCTAGGGTAGTTACGCAGTATTTT
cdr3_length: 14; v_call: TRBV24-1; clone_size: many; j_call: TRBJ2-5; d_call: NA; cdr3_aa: CATSDPDSGETQYF; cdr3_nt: TGTGCCACCAGTGATCCGGACAGTGGAGAGACCCAGTACTTC
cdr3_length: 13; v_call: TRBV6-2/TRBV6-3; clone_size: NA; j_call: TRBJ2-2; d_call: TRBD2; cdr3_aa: CASRAGGPGELFF; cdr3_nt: TGTGCCAGCAGAGCGGGGGGGCCCGGGGAGCTGTTTTTT
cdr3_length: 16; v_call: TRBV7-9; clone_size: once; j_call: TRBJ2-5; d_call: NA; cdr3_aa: CASSLTTILRGETQYF; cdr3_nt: TGTGCCAGCAGCTTGACGACAATCCTTAGGGGAGAGACCCAGTACTTC
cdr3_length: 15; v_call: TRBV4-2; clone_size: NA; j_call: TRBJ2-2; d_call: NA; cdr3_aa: CASRGTERDTGELFF; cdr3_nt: TGTGCCAGCAGGGGGACGGAACGCGACACCGGGGAGCTGTTTTTT
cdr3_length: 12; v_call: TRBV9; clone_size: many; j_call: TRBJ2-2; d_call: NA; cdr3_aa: CASSFLTGELFF; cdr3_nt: TGTGCCAGCAGCTTCCTTACCGGGGAGCTGTTTTTT
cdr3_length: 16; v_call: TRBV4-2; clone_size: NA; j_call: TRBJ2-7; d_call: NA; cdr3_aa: CASSLSSSSDSYEQYF; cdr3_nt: TGTGCCAGCAGCCTATCCTCCAGCTCGGATTCCTACGAGCAGTACTTC
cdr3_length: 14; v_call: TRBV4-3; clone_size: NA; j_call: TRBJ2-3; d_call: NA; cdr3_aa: CASSQVTETDTQYF; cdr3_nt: TGCGCCAGCAGCCAAGTAACAGAAACAGATACGCAGTATTTT
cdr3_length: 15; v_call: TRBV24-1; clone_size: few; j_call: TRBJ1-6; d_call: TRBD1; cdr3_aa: CATSDLGTGGSPLHF; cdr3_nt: TGTGCCACCAGTGATTTGGGGACAGGGGGCTCACCCCTCCACTTT
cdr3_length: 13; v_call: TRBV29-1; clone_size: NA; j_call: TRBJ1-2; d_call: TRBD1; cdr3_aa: CSVAGQGADGYTF; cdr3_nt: TGCAGCGTTGCGGGACAGGGGGCTGATGGCTACACCTTC
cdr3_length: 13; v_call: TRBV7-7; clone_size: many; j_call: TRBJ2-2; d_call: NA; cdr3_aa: CASSLRNTGELFF; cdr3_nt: TGTGCCAGCAGCTTACGGAACACCGGGGAGCTGTTTTTT
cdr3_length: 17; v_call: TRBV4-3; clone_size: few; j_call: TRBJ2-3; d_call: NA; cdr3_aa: CASSQDLLVVHADTQYF; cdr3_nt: TGCGCCAGCAGCCAAGATCTCCTAGTGGTGCACGCAGATACGCAGTATTTT
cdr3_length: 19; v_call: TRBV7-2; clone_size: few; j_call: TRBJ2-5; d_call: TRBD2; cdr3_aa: CASSLAAPGLAGLGETQYF; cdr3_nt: TGTGCCAGCAGCTTAGCGGCCCCGGGACTAGCGGGTCTTGGGGAGACCCAGTACTTC